The 28 T cell receptor beta chains reported below all come from one sample, sequenced in a study of glioma-infiltrating T cells (dated by TCRdb to the mid-2010s). The data were produced on an Illumina MiSeq. TCR alpha and beta CDR3 regions were amplified with the iRepertoire nested amplicon-rescue multiplex PCR (arm-PCR) platform from RNA. The raw public reads went through TCRdb reprocessing: fastp at Q25, MiXCR clone calling, in-frame beta chains kept. Each entry merges the rows of one CDR3 protein and shows their most common DNA and genes. Counted in this sample were approximately 120,000 distinct CDR3 sequences; 25% of them appeared once. The ten largest clones represent 35% of the sample. What was sequenced was glioma tissue, nonneoplastic brain tissue, or PBMCs (not recorded which). The receptors were sampled from a human donor with low-grade glioma or glioblastoma, undergoing nonglioma brain surgery, or in good health (not recorded which).

There are a few counts of this clonotype. This chain connects TRBV3-1 to TRBJ1-1; D not certain. The CDR3 has 15 amino acids. V dropped 1 base and J dropped 1 base, with 10 bases sitting between them. Germline V gene sequence: CDR1 LGHDT, CDR2 YNNKEL (reference sequence). The CDR3 sequence is CASSQVVMGNTEAFF. CDR3 nucleotide sequence: TGTGCCAGCAGCCAAGTCGTAATGGGGAACACTGAAGCTTTCTTT.

Regarding this clonotype: It may be a read error: a sequence one base away is much more abundant. Because it lacks the conserved phenylalanine or tryptophan at the end, this CDR3 is likely a read error. The chain is built from TRBV9 and TRBJ1-6; TRBD1 agrees at 10 bases. CDR1 and CDR2 (germline): SGDLS, YYNGEE. The length of the CDR3 is 15 residues. The junction had 3 bases not matched to a gene; V was cut back by 3 bases and J by 6 bases. CDR3 in amino acids: CASSGQGAGNSPLHL. CDR3 nucleotides: TGTGCCAGCAGCGGACAGGGGGCCGGTAATTCACCCCTCCACCTT.

This clonotype was detected many times. The J gene is TRBJ1-5, the V gene TRBV4-1, with D tentatively TRBD1 (6 bases). The germline CDR1 and CDR2 sequences are MGHRA and YSYEKL. This CDR3 is 14 amino acids long. V was cut by 5 bases and J by 6 bases, with 14 bases left in between. In nucleotides, the CDR3 is TGCGCCAGCAGCTGGGCGGGGGCAAGTCAGCCCCAGCATTTT. As protein: CASSWAGASQPQHF.

This clonotype was recorded at least ten times. J is TRBJ2-7 and V is TRBV12-3 or TRBV12-4; 7 bases are a match to TRBD1. The CDR3 loop spans 14 amino acids. Trimming at V came to 3 bases and at J to 0 bases, leaving 2 bases not matched to a gene. The CDR3 coding sequence is TGTGCCAGCAGTTTGGGGACAGTCTCCTACGAGCAGTACTTC. Translating it yields CASSLGTVSYEQYF.

This chain joins TRBV6-6 and TRBJ2-1; unclear D gene. CDR1 is MNHNY, CDR2 SVGAGI, per germline (reference sequence). CDR3 length equals 14 residues. The germline V and J ends were trimmed by 10 bases and 3 bases, with 16 bases remaining between them. The chain's CDR3 is CATTGSGDYNEQFF. The CDR3, as DNA: TGTGCCACCACCGGCTCGGGTGACTACAATGAGCAGTTCTTC.

The chain recombines TRBV4-2 with TRBJ2-7; 14 bases map to TRBD2. Germline V gene data show CDR1 as LGHNA and CDR2 as YNFKEQ. Trimming cost V 4 bases and J 4 bases; bases outside gene matches: 9. This CDR3 contains 17 residues. CDR3 loop: CASSRVTGTSGRYEQYF. The CDR3 DNA reads as TGTGCCAGCAGCCGAGTAACCGGGACTAGCGGGAGATACGAGCAGTACTTC.

This clonotype was counted at least ten times. The chain is built from TRBV6-2 or TRBV6-3 and TRBJ2-7; D is possibly TRBD2 (5 bases). Trimming removed 6 bases from V and 7 bases from J, with 22 bases in between. Germline-derived CDR1 and CDR2 are MNHEY and SVGEGT. This CDR3 has 15 amino acids. The chain's CDR3 is CASSHPSGQKREQYF. The DNA for the CDR3 is TGTGCCAGCAGCCACCCAAGTGGGCAGAAGCGGGAGCAGTACTTC.

A note on this clonotype: A much bigger clone sits one base away, suggesting this may be a read error. The chain is built from TRBV2 and TRBJ1-6, with TRBD1 matching 8 bases. Trimming cost V 7 bases and J 11 bases; bases outside gene matches: 10. CDR3 size: 14 residues. Per the germline V gene, CDR1 is SNHLY and CDR2 is FYNNEI. The CDR3 bases are TGTGCCAGCATTTTGACAGGGGACTTTACACCCCTCCACTTT. This gives the protein CASILTGDFTPLHF. The variable domain in full, with the rest retrieved from reference TRBV2 and TRBJ1-6, is EPEVTQTPSHQVTQMGQEVILRCVPISNHLYFYWYRQILGQKVEFLVSFYNNEISEKSEIFDDQFSVERPDGSNFTLKIRSTKLEDSAMYFCASILTGDFTPLHFGNGTRLTVT.

This clonotype showed up many times. This rearrangement joins TRBV7-7 to TRBJ2-6; D gene ambiguous. Trimming left V 3 bases short and J 4 bases short, with 10 bases between. This CDR3 is built from 15 residues. Germline CDR1 SSHAT, CDR2 FNYEAQ (reference sequence). The CDR3 loop reads CASSLGRSGANVLTF. The CDR3 DNA is TGTGCCAGCAGCTTGGGCAGGAGCGGGGCCAACGTCCTGACTTTC. The full variable domain, in which reference TRBV7-7 and TRBJ2-6 provide the parts outside the CDR3, is GAGVSQSPRYKVTKRGQDVTLRCDPISSHATLYWYQQALGQGPEFLTYFNYEAQPDKSGLPSDRFSAERPEGSISTLTIQRTEQRDSAMYRCASSLGRSGANVLTFGAGSRLTVL.

About this clonotype: A much larger clone differs by one base, so this may be a read error. The rearrangement joins TRBV7-2 to TRBJ2-3; 9 bases align to TRBD1. The length of the CDR3 is 15 residues. The J segment lost 7 bases and the V segment lost 2 bases, leaving 7 bases of the junction unmatched. Germline CDR1 reads SGHTA; CDR2 reads FQGNSA. CDR3: CASSLLQGARNTQYF. In nucleotides, the CDR3 is TGTGCCAGCAGCTTACTACAGGGGGCGCGGAATACGCAGTATTTT. Full variable domain (rest looked up from reference TRBV7-2 and TRBJ2-3): GAGVSQSPSNKVTEKGKDVELRCDPISGHTALYWYRQSLGQGLEFLIYFQGNSAPDKSGLPSDRFSAERTGGSVSTLTIQRTQQEDSAVYLCASSLLQGARNTQYFGPGTRLTVL.

The V gene is TRBV3-1, the J gene TRBJ2-7, with TRBD1 matching 7 bases. This CDR3 has 14 residues. Germline loops: CDR1 LGHDT, CDR2 YNNKEL (reference sequence). The V and J ends lost 4 bases and 5 bases, in that order; junction bases with no gene match: 8. CDR3 in DNA: TGTGCCAGCAGCCCAACGACAGGGATACACGAGCAGTACTTC. It codes for CASSPTTGIHEQYF.

This clonotype was counted ten times or more. V is TRBV4-1 and J is TRBJ2-5; 11 bases are a match to TRBD1. Germline CDR1 and CDR2: MGHRA and YSYEKL. CDR3 length: 17 amino acids. Trimming removed 4 bases from V and 4 bases from J; junction bases left unmatched: 11. CDR3 nucleotide sequence: TGCGCCAGCAGCCGGGGACAGGGGGATTGGCTCGGAGAGACCCAGTACTTC. Translated, it gives CASSRGQGDWLGETQYF.

The genes are TRBV15 and TRBJ1-1; TRBD1 might be the D (5 bases). Germline V gives CDR1 LNHNV, CDR2 YYDKDF (reference sequence). V lost 5 bases, J lost 7 bases, and 20 bases lay in between. There are 15 residues in the CDR3. CDR3 in DNA: TGTGCCACCAGCGCTACCGACAGCCCCCATGATGAAGCTTTCTTT. This encodes CATSATDSPHDEAFF.

This clonotype was picked up many times. The rearrangement links TRBV20-1 to TRBJ1-5, with D perhaps TRBD1 (5 bases). Trimming stripped 5 bases from V and 3 bases from J, with 11 bases between. Per the germline V gene, CDR1 is DFQATT and CDR2 is SNEGSKA (reference sequence). CDR3 length: 13 residues. DNA for the CDR3: TGCAGTGCTTCACAGGCGCTCAATCAGCCCCAGCATTTT. This translates into CSASQALNQPQHF.

This clonotype was recorded many times. The chain couples TRBV5-1 to TRBJ2-3; 10 nucleotides align to TRBD2. In germline, CDR1 is SGHRS, CDR2 YFSETQ. The CDR3 is 16 amino acids. With V trimmed by 2 bases and J by 1 base, 4 bases remained unmatched. The CDR3 DNA reads as TGCGCCAGCAGCTTCAGTACTAGCGGGGGCACAGATACGCAGTATTTT. It specifies CASSFSTSGGTDTQYF.

Of note for this clonotype: One base away lies a much larger clone, so this may be a sequencing read error. The chain links TRBV19 to TRBJ1-1, with D hard to call. This CDR3 is built from 13 residues. Germline CDR1 reads LNHDA; CDR2 reads SQIVND (reference sequence). The CDR3, as DNA: TGTTCCAGTAGTGCCTTCGGACGCCAAAGGGCTTTCTTT. Its translation: CSSSAFGRQRAFF. The variable domain in full, with the rest retrieved from reference TRBV19 and TRBJ1-1, is DGGITQSPKYLFRKEGQNVTLSCEQNLNHDAMYWYRQDPGQGLRLIYYSQIVNDFQKGDIAEGYSVSREKKESFPLTVTSAQKNPTAFYLCSSSAFGRQRAFFGQGTRLTVV.

This clonotype showed up many times. The CDR3 loop is CASSWGQTGKYEQYF. The DNA for the CDR3 is TGTGCCAGCAGTTGGGGACAGACAGGAAAGTACGAGCAGTACTTC. The chain is built from TRBV27 and TRBJ2-7, with TRBD1 identical over 7 bases. Per the germline V gene, CDR1 is MNHEY and CDR2 is SMNVEV (reference sequence). V lost 4 bases and J lost 4; bases outside the gene matches: 10. The CDR3 loop spans 15 amino acids.

The table lists this clonotype with many counts. V usage is TRBV6-5 and J usage is TRBJ2-1; 11 nucleotides align to TRBD2. Unmatched junction bases numbered 4, after V lost 0 bases and J lost 6 bases. CDR1 is MNHEY and CDR2 is SVGAGI in the germline V gene. This CDR3 has 16 amino acids. The CDR3 DNA reads TGTGCCAGCAGTTACTCTCTAGCGGGAGGCGGCAATGAGCAGTTCTTC. Protein product: CASSYSLAGGGNEQFF.

This clonotype was counted ten times or more. The gene calls are TRBV7-2 and TRBJ1-5, with 7 bases that match TRBD1. Germline-derived CDR1 and CDR2 are SGHTA and FQGNSA. The length of the CDR3 is 14 residues. The junction had 3 bases not matched to a gene; V was cut back by 5 bases and J by 2 bases. In nucleotides, the CDR3 is TGTGCCAGCAGCCAAGGGACAGGCAATCAGCCCCAGCATTTT. Translating gives CASSQGTGNQPQHF.

This clonotype was seen many times. This chain uses TRBV24-1 with TRBJ1-2; D unclear. CDR3 length: 14 amino acids. Trimming stripped 3 bases from V and 1 base from J, with 8 bases between. Germline CDR1 KGHDR, CDR2 SFDVKD. DNA for the CDR3: TGTGCCACCAGTGATATCGGGCTTAACTATGGCTACACCTTC. This codes for CATSDIGLNYGYTF.

This clonotype was observed many times. This chain connects TRBV3-1 to TRBJ1-1; D is unresolved. This CDR3 spans 15 amino acids. The V and J ends lost 1 base and 1 base respectively, with 10 bases between them. Germline CDR1 and CDR2: LGHDT and YNNKEL (reference sequence). This chain's CDR3 is CASSQGLLSNTEAFF. CDR3 in DNA: TGTGCCAGCAGCCAAGGACTCCTTTCGAACACTGAAGCTTTCTTT.

The sample holds many counts of this clonotype. CDR3: CSASRDSSTDTQYF. In DNA, the CDR3 is TGCAGTGCTAGTAGGGACTCTAGCACAGATACGCAGTATTTT. V gene TRBV20-1 combines with J gene TRBJ2-3; possible D gene TRBD2, 6 bases. Germline V CDR1 and CDR2: DFQATT, SNEGSKA (reference sequence). The V and J ends lost 3 bases and 0 bases respectively, with 10 bases between them. CDR3 length: 14 amino acids.

This clonotype was detected ten times or more. This chain uses TRBV25-1 with TRBJ2-7; D ambiguous. Trimming removed 1 base from V and 3 bases from J, with 7 bases in between. Germline CDR1 is MGHDK and CDR2 is SYGVNS. This CDR3 region has 13 residues. In DNA, the CDR3 is TGTGCCAGCAGTGAATGGCAAGACTACGAGCAGTACTTC. This gives the protein CASSEWQDYEQYF.

Notes on this clonotype: This could be a read error, since a much larger clone is one nucleotide away. The gene calls are TRBV14 and TRBJ1-2; 8 bases align to TRBD1. The V and J ends lost 2 bases and 4 bases, in that order; junction bases with no gene match: 3. This CDR3 is built from 14 residues. Germline CDR1 is SGHDN and CDR2 is FVKESK. CDR3 protein: CASSQPRGPYGYTF. Written as DNA, the CDR3 is TGTGCCAGCAGCCAACCCAGGGGGCCCTATGGCTACACCTTC.

This clonotype was recorded many times. This chain joins TRBV29-1 and TRBJ2-7; D is ambiguous. Trimming cost V 4 bases and J 0 bases, with 10 bases left between them. The CDR3 is made up of 13 amino acids. Germline V gene data show CDR1 as SQVTM and CDR2 as ANQGSEA. CDR3 DNA: TGCAGCGTTGGGGAACCGATCTCCTACGAGCAGTACTTC. It translates to CSVGEPISYEQYF.

Ten or more counts support this clonotype. V gene TRBV27 combines with J gene TRBJ2-1, with unresolved D. The CDR3 has 13 residues. Germline CDR1 is MNHEY and CDR2 is SMNVEV (reference sequence). Trimming shortened V by 2 bases and J by 5 bases, and 7 bases separated the two germline ends. The CDR3 coding sequence is TGTGCCAGCAGTTTAGGAGCGAACAATGAGCAGTTCTTC. This sequence encodes CASSLGANNEQFF.

This clonotype was seen only once. One end of the junction varies from germline; a read error may be responsible. The chain links TRBV27 to TRBJ1-1; D gene uncertain. This CDR3 has 15 amino acids. Per germline, CDR1 MNHEY and CDR2 SMNVEV (reference sequence). CDR3 nucleotide sequence: TGTGCCATCAGTCTAGTCCAGGACGCACACACTGAAGCTTTCTTT. Protein sequence: CAISLVQDAHTEAFF.

As regards this clonotype: A read error may account for a junction end that differs from germline. J is TRBJ2-1 and V is TRBV27; D is uncertain. Germline CDR1 and CDR2: MNHEY and SMNVEV (reference sequence). CDR3 length: 13 residues. CDR3 bases: TGTGCCAGCAGAGGATGGGCCCCCTACGAGAAGTACTTC. Translation gives CASRGWAPYEKYF.